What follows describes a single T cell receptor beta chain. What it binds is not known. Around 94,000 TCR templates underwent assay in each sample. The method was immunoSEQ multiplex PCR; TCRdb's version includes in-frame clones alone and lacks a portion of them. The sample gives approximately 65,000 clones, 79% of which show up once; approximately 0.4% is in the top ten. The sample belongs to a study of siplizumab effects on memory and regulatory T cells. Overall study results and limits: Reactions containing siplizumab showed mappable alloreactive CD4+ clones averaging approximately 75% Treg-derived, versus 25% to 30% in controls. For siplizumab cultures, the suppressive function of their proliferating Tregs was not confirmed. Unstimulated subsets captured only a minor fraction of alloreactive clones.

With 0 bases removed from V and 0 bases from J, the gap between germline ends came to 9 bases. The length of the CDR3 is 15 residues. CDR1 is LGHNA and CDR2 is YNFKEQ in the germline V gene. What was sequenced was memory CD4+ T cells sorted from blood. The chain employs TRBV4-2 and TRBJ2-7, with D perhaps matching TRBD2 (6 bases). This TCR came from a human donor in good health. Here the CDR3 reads CASSQDHGSSYEQYF. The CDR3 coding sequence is TGTGCCAGCAGCCAAGATCACGGGAGCTCCTACGAGCAGTACTTC.